These T cell receptor beta chains were read from a single sample in a study of blood T cell repertoires in COVID-19. This table comes from immunoSEQ multiplex PCR, and its TCRdb copy is limited to in-frame clones, with some not included. Counted here are roughly 200,000 clones, roughly 90% occurring once; the ten biggest clones make up 3% to 3.5%. Sequencing used PBMCs or T cells enriched from blood (not recorded which). The receptors here all came from a woman aged 50 to 65 in a cohort exposed to, infected with or recovered from COVID-19 (not recorded which). The CDR3 runs from the conserved cysteine through the conserved F or W. Fields, in order: D gene, J gene, V gene, clone size, CDR3 protein, CDR3 DNA. D genes are given only for firm matches. Size is stated for part of the rows, as once, few or many counts, or as a class when the clone is expanded.

TRBD1 | TRBJ2-3 | TRBV5-1 | - | CASSLGGTGGRDTQYF | TGCGCCAGCAGCTTGGGTGGGACAGGGGGCCGAGATACGCAGTATTTT
TRBD1 | TRBJ1-3 | TRBV2 | - | CASRGQEKSFGNTIYF | TGTGCCAGCAGAGGACAGGAGAAGTCGTTTGGAAACACCATATATTTT
- | TRBJ2-3 | TRBV28 | once | CASSLMRDTQYF | TGTGCCAGCAGCTTAATGCGAGATACGCAGTATTTT
TRBD1 | TRBJ1-2 | TRBV2 | - | CASRVGGQGGDGYTF | TGTGCCAGCAGGGTCGGGGGACAGGGTGGTGATGGCTACACCTTC
TRBD1 | TRBJ2-3 | TRBV20-1 | - | CSASGTASALDTQYF | TGCAGTGCTAGTGGGACAGCCAGTGCTCTAGATACGCAGTATTTT
TRBD1 | TRBJ2-7 | TRBV5-1 | - | CASSLVPGTGGNEQYF | TGCGCCAGCAGCTTGGTCCCCGGGACAGGGGGCAACGAGCAGTACTTC
- | TRBJ2-7 | TRBV28 | - | CASSPRLFEQYF | TGTGCCAGCAGTCCACGACTATTCGAGCAGTACTTC
TRBD1 | TRBJ2-5 | TRBV3-1/TRBV3-2 | - | CASSTGPQETQYF | TGTGCCAGTTCGACAGGGCCGCAAGAGACCCAGTACTTC
TRBD1 | TRBJ1-1 | TRBV5-1 | - | CASSSTGGNTEAFF | TGCGCCAGCAGCTCGACAGGGGGGAACACTGAAGCTTTCTTT
TRBD2 | TRBJ2-1 | TRBV19 | - | CADPTLQRRKAGEQFF | TGTGCCGACCCGACCCTTCAACGGAGAAAAGCGGGGGAGCAGTTCTTC
TRBD1 | TRBJ2-7 | TRBV7-2 | - | CASRYRDRSSYEQYF | TGTGCCAGCAGATACCGGGACAGAAGCTCCTACGAGCAGTACTTC
- | TRBJ1-1 | TRBV11-2 | - | CASSSLGVKAAMNTEAFF | TGTGCCAGCAGCTCCCTGGGTGTGAAGGCGGCCATGAACACTGAAGCTTTCTTT